This record looks at one T cell receptor (beta chain) sequence and its context. The antigen is undetermined. This sample stems from a study of cytomegalovirus exposure and HLA in healthy donors. Notes on the study in general: Among the most significant clusters, several appeared linked to common viral pathogens in a later analysis. Reports described diagnosis of cytomegalovirus status by the classifier as highly specific and sensitive.

Primers included in the PCR were 60 Vbeta and 13 Jbeta primers. Per the original data handling: In a later analysis, around 87 million unique TCR beta chains included roughly 11 million shared by two or more donors. Sequencing was performed with immunoSEQ multiplex PCR; in TCRdb, only in-frame clones are kept and a portion is missing. From that table come the V and J calls and clone size; the DNA was used to work out D and trimming. Altogether roughly 150,000 clones are present, 70% being singletons, with the ten largest covering 1.5% to 2%. Germline V gene lookup returns CDR1 SGHDT and CDR2 YYEEEE. This CDR3 is built from 17 residues. The V segment lost 1 base and the J segment 2 bases; nucleotides outside the gene matches: 8. Donors were nominally healthy when sampled, though unrecorded immune exposures were likely.

The genes are TRBV5-6 and TRBJ2-3, with 9 nucleotides matching TRBD2. This receptor was taken from a woman aged 25-40 years in good health and CMV-seronegative. Sample: PBMCs. The CDR3 loop is CASSLFPSGTYTDTQYF. In DNA, the CDR3 is TGTGCCAGCAGCTTGTTCCCTAGCGGGACGTACACAGATACGCAGTATTTT.